This T cell receptor (beta chain) was documented in a study of OX40 agonist ivuxolimab in advanced cancers. Study-level findings and limits: CD8+ T cells were the subset that, on average, had more expanded clones than CD4+.

Germline V gene sequence: CDR1 LNHDA, CDR2 SQIVND (reference sequence). V was clipped by 4 bases and J by 2 bases, with 15 bases between them. This CDR3 comprises 16 residues. Sequencing was performed with immunoSEQ multiplex PCR; in TCRdb, only in-frame clones are kept and a portion is missing. The sample shows around 72,000 clones, just over 85% of them seen only once. Note on this clone: Its target is not known.

This rearrangement joins TRBV19 to TRBJ2-1; D call uncertain. Material: CD4+ or CD8+ T cells sorted from blood, obtained in a trial of the OX40 agonist ivuxolimab. This clonotype was sampled from an adult with an advanced solid tumor such as melanoma, head and neck, liver or kidney cancer. CDR3 amino acids: CASSSSGLGPYNEQFF. The CDR3 DNA is TGTGCCAGTAGTAGTTCGGGTCTAGGGCCCTACAATGAGCAGTTCTTC.